This section outlines one TCR beta chain sequence together with its context. The data derive from a study of blood T cell repertoires in COVID-19. From germline, CDR1 is SGHDN and CDR2 FVKESK. The CDR3 consists of 16 residues. The ends were cut back, 2 bases at V and 8 bases at J, with 19 bases in the middle. In the source study's methods: From reference gene primer amplification, estimates of nucleated cell counts were derived. TCRdb keeps only in-frame clones here, not all; method: immunoSEQ multiplex PCR. The DNA gave D and trimming, while V, J and clone size come from that table. The sample has about 270,000 clones, roughly nine tenths seen once.

The receptor was derived from a man aged 35 to 55 with active or convalescent COVID-19. What was sequenced was peripheral blood. This chain links TRBV14 with TRBJ2-4; D might be TRBD2 (6 bases). This CDR3 is CASSQRGSGTGDIQYF. The DNA for the CDR3 is TGTGCCAGCAGCCAACGAGGATCGGGTACGGGAGACATTCAGTACTTC. The full variable domain, rest sourced from reference TRBV14 and TRBJ2-4, is EAGVTQFPSHSVIEKGQTVTLRCDPISGHDNLYWYRRVMGKEIKFLLHFVKESKQDESGMPNNRFLAERTGGTYSTLKVQPAELEDSGVYFCASSQRGSGTGDIQYFGAGTRLSVL.